A single sample is the source of the 22 T cell receptor beta chains below, sequenced in a study of blood T cell repertoires in COVID-19. Only in-frame clones appear in the TCRdb table, and some are missing; sequencing was by immunoSEQ multiplex PCR. Of approximately 280,000 clones in the sample, roughly 89% are singletons; the top ten hold around 4.4%. The material sequenced was peripheral blood. The receptors come from a man aged 40-55 years with acute or convalescent COVID-19.

The CDR3 reads CASSQDRVGAFF. The CDR3 region has the DNA TGCGCCAGCAGTCAGGACAGGGTAGGAGCTTTCTTT. This sequence joins TRBV5-1 and TRBJ1-1; 8 bases map to TRBD1. The CDR3 has 12 amino acids. Per the germline V gene, CDR1 is SGHRS and CDR2 is YFSETQ. The ends lost 5 bases at V and 10 bases at J; junction bases unmatched: 7.

The V gene is TRBV24-1, the J gene TRBJ2-1; 9 bases match TRBD2. The CDR3 is 15 residues long. V was pared by 3 bases and J by 7 bases, with 6 bases of the junction left unmatched. Germline-derived CDR1 and CDR2 are KGHDR and SFDVKD. The CDR3 protein is CATSDIAGAGNEQFF. The CDR3 bases are TGTGCCACCAGTGATATAGCGGGGGCCGGGAATGAGCAGTTCTTC.

This clone was recorded once. This chain joins TRBV9 and TRBJ1-3; 12 bases are a match to TRBD1. This CDR3 comprises 17 residues. Germline V gene lookup returns CDR1 SGDLS and CDR2 YYNGEE. Losses at the gene ends were 4 bases for V and 4 bases for J; bases not matched to a gene: 9. In DNA form, the CDR3 reads TGTGCCAGCAGCCTCCTGGGACAGGGGGCGAGGGGAAACACCATATATTTT. This encodes CASSLLGQGARGNTIYF.

The chain employs TRBV6-1 and TRBJ2-5; D is perhaps TRBD1 (6 bases). The CDR3 loop spans 15 amino acids. The V gene lost 3 bases and the J gene lost 1 base, with 12 bases spanning the gap. Germline V lookup: CDR1 MNHNS, CDR2 SASEGT. The CDR3 nucleotides are TGTGCCAGCAGTGACCGAGGACAGTTCCAAGAGACCCAGTACTTC. This sequence encodes CASSDRGQFQETQYF.

A single count supports this clone. The genes are TRBV30 and TRBJ1-2; D perhaps matches TRBD1 (5 bases). The V and J ends lost 4 bases and 8 bases respectively, with 20 bases between them. Per germline, CDR1 GTSNPN and CDR2 SVGIG (reference sequence). This CDR3 comprises 14 residues. CDR3 amino acids: CAWIASGTWGGYTF. The DNA for the CDR3 is TGTGCCTGGATTGCTTCAGGGACTTGGGGCGGCTACACCTTC.

The genes are TRBV10-3 and TRBJ1-2; D may be TRBD1 (6 bases). The germline CDR1 and CDR2 sequences are ENHRY and SYGVKD. CDR3 length equals 15 residues. Trimming stripped 4 bases from V and 2 bases from J, with 14 bases between. In nucleotides, the CDR3 is TGTGCCATCAGTGGGCAACAGGGAGAGAACTATGGCTACACCTTC. Translating it yields CAISGQQGENYGYTF.

J is TRBJ2-3 and V is TRBV30; TRBD2 matches 11 bases. The CDR3 runs to 15 residues. CDR1 GTSNPN and CDR2 SVGIG come from the germline V gene (reference sequence). Trimming at V came to 1 base and at J to 4 bases, leaving 4 bases not matched to a gene. For the CDR3, the DNA is TGTGCCTGGAGTGCGGGACTAGCGGAGGCAGATACGCAGTATTTT. Its protein is CAWSAGLAEADTQYF.

This chain connects TRBV7-8 to TRBJ1-3, with TRBD1 matching 8 bases. Trimming removed 0 bases from V and 7 bases from J; junction bases left unmatched: 8. Germline CDR1 is SGHVS and CDR2 is FQNEAQ. CDR3 size: 16 residues. CDR3 region: CASSLARVNRGNTIYF. CDR3 bases: TGTGCCAGCAGCTTAGCGCGGGTGAACAGGGGGAACACCATATATTTT. The full variable domain, with the rest looked up from reference TRBV7-8 and TRBJ1-3, is GAGVSQSPRYKVAKRGQDVALRCDPISGHVSLFWYQQALGQGPEFLTYFQNEAQLDKSGLPSDRFFAERPEGSVSTLKIQRTQQEDSAVYLCASSLARVNRGNTIYFGEGSWLTVV.

DNA of the CDR3: TGTGCCAGCAGCTTAGATATGAACTATGGCTACACCTTC. Amino acids: CASSLDMNYGYTF. The rearrangement joins TRBV11-2 to TRBJ1-2; D gene uncertain. Germline V CDR1 and CDR2: SGHAT, FQNNGV. V lost 0 bases to trimming and J lost 2 bases, with 4 bases between them. There are 13 residues in the CDR3. The variable domain in full, completed from reference TRBV11-2 and TRBJ1-2, reads EAGVAQSPRYKIIEKRQSVAFWCNPISGHATLYWYQQILGQGPKLLIQFQNNGVVDDSQLPKDRFSAERLKGVDSTLKIQPAKLEDSAVYLCASSLDMNYGYTFGSGTRLTVV.

The J gene is TRBJ1-5, the V gene TRBV6-5; perhaps TRBD1 as D (6 bases). Trimming stripped 2 bases from V and 1 base from J, with 9 bases between. The CDR3 has 15 amino acids. From germline, CDR1 is MNHEY and CDR2 SVGAGI. CDR3: CASSYKGGSNQPQHF. The CDR3 DNA reads as TGTGCCAGCAGTTACAAGGGGGGGAGCAATCAGCCCCAGCATTTT.

This chain connects TRBV21-1 to TRBJ1-2. TRBV21-1 is an annotated pseudogene. This CDR3 is built from 14 residues. CDR3 nucleotides: TGTGCCAGTATGATGGGGACTACTAACTATGGCTACACCTTC. Translation gives CASMMGTTNYGYTF.

The chain has TRBV18 and TRBJ1-1; 8 nucleotides agree with TRBD1. CDR1 and CDR2 from the germline V gene are KGHSH and LQKENI. This CDR3 has 14 residues. Trimming took 3 bases from V and 4 from J; bases not matched to a gene: 4. The CDR3 is CASSPQGASTEAFF. For the CDR3, the DNA is TGTGCCAGCTCACCCCAGGGGGCCAGCACTGAAGCTTTCTTT.

The chain links TRBV10-3 to TRBJ2-2; D is undetermined. Trimming removed 0 bases from V and 6 bases from J, with 14 bases in between. Germline V CDR1 and CDR2: ENHRY, SYGVKD. This CDR3 region has 16 residues. This CDR3 is CAISESRLAQPGELFF. The CDR3, as DNA: TGTGCCATCAGTGAGTCCCGACTCGCCCAGCCCGGGGAGCTGTTTTTT.

V gene TRBV15 combines with J gene TRBJ2-5, with D perhaps matching TRBD1 (5 bases). V shed 0 bases and J shed 1 base, with 9 bases lying between them. Per germline, CDR1 LNHNV and CDR2 YYDKDF (reference sequence). This CDR3 has 15 amino acids. The CDR3, as DNA: TGTGCCACCAGCAGAGATGTGGGGCCCCAAGAGACCCAGTACTTC. This translates into CATSRDVGPQETQYF. Full variable domain (outside the CDR3, taken from reference TRBV15 and TRBJ2-5): DAMVIQNPRYQVTQFGKPVTLSCSQTLNHNVMYWYQQKSSQAPKLLFHYYDKDFNNEADTPDNFQSRRPNTSFCFLDIRSPGLGDTAMYLCATSRDVGPQETQYFGPGTRLLVL.

This chain connects TRBV7-2 to TRBJ2-3, with a possible D match to TRBD2 (6 bases). Germline V gene data show CDR1 as SGHTA and CDR2 as FQGNSA. Trimming cost V 4 bases and J 1 base, with 15 bases left between them. The CDR3 has 16 amino acids. The CDR3 nucleotides read TGTGCCAGCAGCTCCAGACGTACGGGGGGCACAGATACGCAGTATTTT. This encodes CASSSRRTGGTDTQYF. The whole variable domain, remainder taken from reference TRBV7-2 and TRBJ2-3, is GAGVSQSPSNKVTEKGKDVELRCDPISGHTALYWYRQSLGQGLEFLIYFQGNSAPDKSGLPSDRFSAERTGGSVSTLTIQRTQQEDSAVYLCASSSRRTGGTDTQYFGPGTRLTVL.

The chain employs TRBV5-6 and TRBJ1-6; TRBD1 agrees at 8 bases. The germline CDR1 and CDR2 sequences are SGHDT and YYEEEE. V shed 4 bases and J 7 bases; nucleotides not matched to a gene: 4. The CDR3 has 14 amino acids. CDR3 in DNA: TGTGCCAGCAGCCTGGACAGGGCGAATTCACCCCTCCACTTT. Translation: CASSLDRANSPLHF.

The chain uses TRBV24-1 and TRBJ2-7, with 10 positions matching TRBD1. Per germline, CDR1 KGHDR and CDR2 SFDVKD. V lost 6 bases to trimming and J lost 3 bases; unmatched junction nucleotides: 4. This CDR3 spans 14 amino acids. The CDR3 nucleotides read TGTGCCACCAGTCCGGGACAGGGGATCTACGAGCAGTACTTC. It codes for CATSPGQGIYEQYF.

This chain joins TRBV7-9 and TRBJ2-1, with 12 nucleotides matching TRBD2. The CDR3 has 18 residues. Germline-derived CDR1 and CDR2 are SEHNR and FQNEAQ (reference sequence). J lost 0 bases, V lost 0 bases, and 3 bases had no gene match. The CDR3, as DNA: TGTGCCAGCAGCTTAGCGACTAGCGGGGGTGGCTCCTACAATGAGCAGTTCTTC. Translating it yields CASSLATSGGGSYNEQFF.

This clone occurred a few times. The rearrangement uses TRBV7-9 and TRBJ1-1; a weak D match, TRBD1 (5 bases). CDR1 is SEHNR, CDR2 FQNEAQ, per germline (reference sequence). Trimming stripped 1 base from V and 1 base from J, with 7 bases between. This CDR3 comprises 14 residues. The CDR3 DNA reads TGTGCCAGCAGCTTAGGACAGAAGAACACTGAAGCTTTCTTT. Translating it yields CASSLGQKNTEAFF.

V gene TRBV5-1 combines with J gene TRBJ2-5, with 7 bases matching TRBD1. V was clipped by 4 bases and J by 5 bases; unmatched bases: 8. The germline gives CDR1 SGHRS, CDR2 YFSETQ. The length of the CDR3 is 14 residues. The CDR3 coding sequence is TGCGCCAGCAGCCCTCAACAGGGGCAGGAGACCCAGTACTTC. It is translated as CASSPQQGQETQYF.

DNA for the CDR3: TGTGCCAGCACCCCCGGGGGGCCAGCGAACAATGAGCAGTTCTTC. It yields the protein CASTPGGPANNEQFF. The chain is built from TRBV7-2 and TRBJ2-1; D perhaps matches TRBD2 (7 bases). Germline CDR1 is SGHTA and CDR2 is FQGNSA. This CDR3 is 15 amino acids long. Deletions cut 7 bases from V and 5 bases from J, with 18 bases between.

The chain uses TRBV5-1 and TRBJ1-1; 9 bases are shared with TRBD1. This CDR3 spans 14 amino acids. V was clipped by 4 bases and J by 3 bases; unmatched bases: 4. Germline V gene data show CDR1 as SGHRS and CDR2 as YFSETQ. CDR3 nucleotides: TGCGCCAGCAGCCAGGGACAGGGATACACTGAAGCTTTCTTT. Amino acids: CASSQGQGYTEAFF.